Described below is a single T cell receptor beta chain sequence and its context. Its recognized antigen is unknown. Qualities for individual bases were not recorded, and no much larger clone is one base off. The record originates from a study of cytomegalovirus exposure and HLA in healthy donors (dated by TCRdb to about 2017). Regarding the research as a whole: According to an earlier analysis of 550 to 700 of the donors, about 179 million T cells yielded roughly 110 million unique TCR beta sequences and more than 250 Gb of sequence data. High-throughput TCR immunosequencing, statistical association of individual TCRs with disease status, and machine learning were combined to predict cytomegalovirus infection status. Along with the roughly 670-subject first cohort, a separate validation cohort of about 110 different subjects was used. In a later analysis, previously published TCR beta repertoires from 666 donors were re-analyzed and high-resolution HLA genotyping was added so that TCR occurrence patterns could be studied. Typing coverage varied by locus: about 629-630 donors for A, B, C, DRB1 and DQB1; 500 to 550 for DQA1; nearly 610 for DPA1; under 490 for DPB1. Of the roughly 390 genotyped donors, around 81% fell in the genetic ancestry cluster associated with self-reported Caucasian donors. To decide whether each TCR beta V gene segment behaved as functional or pseudogenic, an earlier analysis of some 540 of the donors relied on high-throughput TCR beta sequencing. The study aimed to test whether cataloging public T cell receptors could reveal signatures of past pathogen exposure. The T cell repertoires of around 670 subjects were profiled by immunosequencing and related to cytomegalovirus serostatus. Class I and class II HLA loci were covered by the typing at four-digit resolution. Roughly five DR-DQ haplotypes were treated as single units for association and clustering because of strong linkage in the cohort. All discovery cohort repertoires had been generated on a single sequencing platform. Donor age, sex, ethnicity and CMV serostatus were compiled together with the repertoire data. In the later analysis, no new phenotypic data were used to find candidate immune exposures; instead, reliance was placed on TCR beta sequences and their occurrence across donors. On average, around 200,000 unique TCR beta nucleotide sequences were sequenced per donor among 398 genotyped donors of the cohort, with 15% to 20% of those sequences being non-productive. A later genetic analysis used genome-wide SNP genotypes for about 60% of the roughly 670 donors, treating that subset as a discovery cohort. An early release covering 550 to 650 HLA-typed donors comprised approximately 300 gigabases of sequencing data and roughly 85 million unique TCR sequences. The research as a whole found: The study gave a list of more than 150 TCR beta chains associated with cytomegalovirus. A later analysis found that HLA-associated TCR beta chains were more clonally expanded and had lower generation probabilities than equally common non-associated chains. A group of highly shared sequence variants was considered likely to be a technical artifact of the sequencing pipeline. When HLA alleles, especially DR and DQ, strongly co-occurred, TCR associations were difficult to assign to individual alleles. For the cohort, immune exposure information was limited to CMV serostatus. According to a later analysis, parvovirus B19, influenza, CMV and Epstein-Barr virus appeared linked to several top co-occurrence clusters. Three of the identified cytomegalovirus-associated TCR beta chains were confirmed in vitro to be specific for cytomegalovirus antigens. In a later genetic analysis, a missense DCLRE1C variant was associated with V-gene and J-gene trimming of TCR beta chains, and the association was replicated in an independent cohort. In both the original and validation cohorts, the classifier was reported to diagnose cytomegalovirus status with high specificity and sensitivity. The authors suggested that the approach could potentially be extended to other disease states and immunological phenotypes. A later analysis found that most CMV-associated TCR beta chains appeared HLA-restricted, with HLA associations seemingly driven largely by CMV exposure. HLA typing was unavailable for some donors at each locus, so association tests used only the typed subset. A further reported finding was that TCR beta sequences accurately predicted the HLA-A and HLA-B alleles for most subjects in the first cohort. Most TCR sequences were observed very rarely across donors, whereas some public TCRs were present in many individuals. About 15 rarely observed V segments, including chromosome 9 orphons, were excluded from the earlier analysis of some 590 of the donors because counts were too low. In an earlier analysis of fewer than 750 of the donors, most TCR beta V segments were observed in productive rearrangements about 87% or about 30% of the time, broadly matching IMGT annotations. A later genetic analysis reported fewer N-insertions in productive TCRs among donors in an Asian-associated ancestry cluster than the approximately 700-donor mean. Linkage disequilibrium might explain the correlated functional status among segregating V segments, but an unknown experimental factor could not be excluded. At a false discovery rate of 0.05, a later analysis linked about 16,000 TCR beta sequences to specific HLA alleles. The presence/absence analyses assumed that sequencing depth was roughly uniform across donors, and that assumption may not be true. The 87-base-pair reads could not distinguish some IMGT-functional V segments, including TRBV6-2 and TRBV6-3, so those segments were excluded. In a later analysis, TCR association rates were found to vary across HLA loci, with the most associated TCRs seen for DRB1 alleles and the fewest for HLA-C alleles. In this cohort, only TCR beta chains were sequenced, and detectable features were limited by the absence of alpha or paired-chain data.

The library was prepared using the immunoSEQ multiplex PCR assay. For the multiplex PCR, a mixture combining 60 forward primers for TCR Vbeta segments and 13 reverse primers for TCR Jbeta segments was used. The CDR3 region of rearranged TCR beta genes was amplified from genomic DNA with a multiplex PCR assay. Amplified TCR beta libraries were sequenced as 87-base-pair reads on the Illumina HiSeq System. The paper's processing steps were these. Across the roughly 700 repertoires, a later analysis counted 80 million or so unique TCR beta chains, around 11 million of which were shared by at least two donors. A nearest-neighbor algorithm error-corrected the raw reads and collapsed the reads into unique sequences, merging closely related sequences to remove PCR and sequencing errors. To assign V, D and J gene segments, CDR3 sequences were aligned to IMGT reference sequences. For a sequence to be retained, a match of at least six nucleotides to both a V gene segment and a J gene segment was required. Rearrangements were called productive when the CDR3 lacked stop codons and stayed in frame with V and J; all others were non-productive. Following IMGT convention, CDR3 was defined as the stretch from the second conserved V-encoded cysteine up to the conserved J-encoded phenylalanine. In an earlier analysis of around 540 of the donors, sequences lacking an unambiguous match to a single V gene segment were excluded. An earlier analysis of fewer than 750 of the donors classified V segments as functional when productive rearrangements were above 56.7% and as segregating when the standard deviation between donors was above 5%. A statistical classification framework was built to diagnose cytomegalovirus status from the catalog of TCR beta chain sequences. In a later analysis, V and J genes were assigned by comparing TCR nucleotide sequences against IMGT/GENE-DB human TR gene sequences. Using the TCRdist pipeline, a later analysis assigned CDR3 sequences along with most-parsimonious VDJ recombination scenarios. In a later analysis, every TCR beta chain was defined by the combination of its CDR3 amino acid sequence and its V-gene family, and reads without a unique V-gene family were dropped. To address suspected cross-contamination and a sequencing artifact, a later analysis removed around 600 highly shared, low-generation-probability nucleotide sequences. In a later analysis, a clonal expansion index was calculated for each public chain from normalized within-repertoire ranks of inferred template counts. A later analysis computed generation probabilities with a VDJ recombination model fitted to out-of-frame rearrangements, and checked the results against IGoR. In a later analysis, hypergeometric tests were used to score TCR-TCR, TCR-HLA and TCR-CMV co-occurrence, with a repertoire-size bias correction applied to TCR pairs. In a later analysis, false discovery rates were estimated by permuting HLA or CMV assignments 20 times. A later analysis grouped co-occurring TCRs with DBSCAN, adding TCRdist sequence similarity when clustering within HLA-allele-positive subsets. For co-occurrence clustering, repertoires with fewer than 30,000 or more than 120,000 public chains were excluded, along with roughly 5 repertoires with anomalous nucleotide sharing. TCRdb limited this immuneACCESS table to in-frame rearrangements with V and J called. A share of clones is missing; checked studies link under half to unresolved V genes, and the rest is unexplained. That table furnishes V, J and clone size, whereas the DNA furnished D and trimming. The sample table lists about 160,000 clones, more than 70% of them with a count of one. More than 4% of the sample is held by the ten biggest clonotypes.

The cohort was made up of approximately 700 healthy bone marrow donors. At the time of sampling, every cohort member was nominally healthy, though immune exposures that went unrecorded were likely present. The donor tested CMV seronegative, placing the donor among the 350 or so seronegative members of the cohort. A peripheral blood sample was provided by each donor, and peripheral blood mononuclear cells were used for TCR beta sequencing. The Qiagen DNeasy Blood Extraction Kit was used to extract genomic DNA from the blood cell samples. Taken from cysteine to phenylalanine, the CDR3 has 14 residues. The retained sequence is limited to the CDR3, 42 bases, with the frame set at the first base. Trimming costs V 2 bases and J 8 bases, and their ends lie 15 bases apart. CDR1 and CDR2 (KGHSH, LQKENI) derive from the germline V gene.

Sequenced: PBMCs. This clonotype originated in a male donor in good health and CMV-seronegative. In this chain, TRBV18 is recombined with TRBJ1-2, with TRBD1 as a weak D call on 6 bases. In nucleotides, the sequence is TGTGCCAGCTCACCAGGACAGCGCCAAGGAGGCTACACCTTC. Its coded protein is CASSPGQRQGGYTF.